The text below deals with one T cell receptor (beta chain). This sample was taken from a study of blood T cell repertoires in COVID-19. Study background: The United States, Italy and Spain supplied acute and convalescent COVID-19 samples. PBMCs, B-cell-depleted T cells, or T cells were the source of the cDNA or gDNA that made up the material.

Germline V gene sequence: CDR1 MNHEY, CDR2 SVGEGT. Trimming took 8 bases from V and 4 from J; bases not matched to a gene: 9. This CDR3 spans 14 amino acids. As handled by the study authors: Cell counts per sample came from amplifying reference gene primers. TCRdb's copy holds only in-frame clones and misses some; the assay was immunoSEQ multiplex PCR. V and J calls and clone size are as listed in that table; D and trimming were resolved from the DNA. The table shows 650,000 to 800,000 clones, with just under 90% occurring only once. This receptor was identified in a woman aged 18 to 35 with acute or convalescent COVID-19. The sequencing sample was made of peripheral blood. The genes are TRBV6-2 or TRBV6-3 and TRBJ2-7, with 9 bases fitting TRBD1. The CDR3 sequence is CASRRGQGNYEQYF. The CDR3 coding sequence is TGTGCCAGCCGCCGGGGACAGGGTAATTACGAGCAGTACTTC.